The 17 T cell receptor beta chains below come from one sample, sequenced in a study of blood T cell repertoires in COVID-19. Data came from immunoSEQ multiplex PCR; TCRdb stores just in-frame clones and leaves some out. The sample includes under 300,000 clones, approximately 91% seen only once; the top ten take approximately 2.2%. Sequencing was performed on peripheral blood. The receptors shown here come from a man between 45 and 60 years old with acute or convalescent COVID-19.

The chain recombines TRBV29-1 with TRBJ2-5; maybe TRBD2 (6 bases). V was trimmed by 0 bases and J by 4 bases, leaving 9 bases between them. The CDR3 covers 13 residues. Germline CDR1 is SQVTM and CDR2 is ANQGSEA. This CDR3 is CSVEEEGTETQYF. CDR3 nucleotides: TGCAGCGTTGAAGAGGAGGGAACAGAGACCCAGTACTTC.

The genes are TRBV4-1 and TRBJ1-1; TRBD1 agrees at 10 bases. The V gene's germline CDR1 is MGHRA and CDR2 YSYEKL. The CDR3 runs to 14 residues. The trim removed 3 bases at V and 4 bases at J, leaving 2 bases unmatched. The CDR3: CASSQGQGITEAFF. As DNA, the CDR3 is TGCGCCAGCAGCCAGGGACAGGGGATCACTGAAGCTTTCTTT.

DNA of the CDR3: TGCGCCAGCAGCCTTTCTACCGGGGAGCTGTTTTTT. Its protein product is CASSLSTGELFF. The chain recombines TRBV5-1 with TRBJ2-2; D unclear. Per germline, CDR1 SGHRS and CDR2 YFSETQ. V was trimmed by 4 bases and J by 5 bases, leaving 6 bases between them. The CDR3 covers 12 residues.

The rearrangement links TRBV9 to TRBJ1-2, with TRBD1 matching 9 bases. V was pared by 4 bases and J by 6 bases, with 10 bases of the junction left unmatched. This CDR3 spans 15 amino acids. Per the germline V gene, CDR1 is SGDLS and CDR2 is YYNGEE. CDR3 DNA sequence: TGTGCCAGCAGCTATCGAACAGGGGGCGCCGATGGCTACACCTTC. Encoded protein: CASSYRTGGADGYTF.

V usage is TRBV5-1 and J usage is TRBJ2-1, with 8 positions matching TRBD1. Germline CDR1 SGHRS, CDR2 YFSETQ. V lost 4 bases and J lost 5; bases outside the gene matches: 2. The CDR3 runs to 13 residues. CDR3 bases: TGCGCCAGCAGCCAACAGGGGGACAATGAGCAGTTCTTC. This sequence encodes CASSQQGDNEQFF.

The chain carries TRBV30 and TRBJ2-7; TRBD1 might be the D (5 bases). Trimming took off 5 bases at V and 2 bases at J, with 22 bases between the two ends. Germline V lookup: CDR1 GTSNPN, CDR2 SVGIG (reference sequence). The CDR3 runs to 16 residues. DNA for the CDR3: TGTGCCTGGGGCCCCCTTCCCAGGGTGCCGCCCTACGAGCAGTACTTC. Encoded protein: CAWGPLPRVPPYEQYF.

The CDR3 DNA reads TGTGCCAGCAGCGCGACAGTCTCCTACGAGCAGTACTTC. Protein: CASSATVSYEQYF. This chain uses TRBV9 with TRBJ2-7; weak D call: TRBD1 (5 bases). CDR3 length: 13 amino acids. With 3 bases removed from V and 0 bases from J, the gap between germline ends came to 7 bases. The germline V gene has CDR1 SGDLS and CDR2 YYNGEE.

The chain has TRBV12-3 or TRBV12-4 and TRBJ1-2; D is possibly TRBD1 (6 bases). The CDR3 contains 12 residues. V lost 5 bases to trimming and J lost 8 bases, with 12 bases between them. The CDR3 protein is CASSTYRDGYTF. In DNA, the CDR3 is TGTGCCAGCAGTACATACAGGGACGGCTACACCTTC.

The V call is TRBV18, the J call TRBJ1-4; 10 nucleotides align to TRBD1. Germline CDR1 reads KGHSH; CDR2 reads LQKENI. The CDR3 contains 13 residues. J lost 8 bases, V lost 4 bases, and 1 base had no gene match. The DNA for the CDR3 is TGTGCCAGCTCACAGGGACAGGGGGAAAAACTGTTTTTT. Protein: CASSQGQGEKLFF. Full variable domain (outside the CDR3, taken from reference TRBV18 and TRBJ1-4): NAGVMQNPRHLVRRRGQEARLRCSPMKGHSHVYWYRQLPEEGLKFMVYLQKENIIDESGMPKERFSAEFPKEGPSILRIQQVVRGDSAAYFCASSQGQGEKLFFGSGTQLSVL.

This CDR3 is CASSLEGQFYGYTF. CDR3 in DNA: TGTGCCAGCAGCTTGGAGGGGCAGTTCTATGGCTACACCTTC. The chain has TRBV5-6 and TRBJ1-2; D might be TRBD1 (5 bases). The CDR3 is 14 amino acids. V gave up 0 bases and J gave up 4 bases, with 10 bases separating them. CDR1 and CDR2 (germline): SGHDT, YYEEEE. Full variable domain (missing parts from reference TRBV5-6 and TRBJ1-2): DAGVTQSPTHLIKTRGQQVTLRCSPKSGHDTVSWYQQALGQGPQFIFQYYEEEERQRGNFPDRFSGHQFPNYSSELNVNALLLGDSALYLCASSLEGQFYGYTFGSGTRLTVV.

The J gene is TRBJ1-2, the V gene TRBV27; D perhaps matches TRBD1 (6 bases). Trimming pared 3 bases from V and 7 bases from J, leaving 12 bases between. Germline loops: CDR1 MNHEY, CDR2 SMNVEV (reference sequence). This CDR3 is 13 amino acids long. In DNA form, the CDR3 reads TGTGCCAGCAGTTTGGGGGGGGCGCTTGGCTACACCTTC. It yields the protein CASSLGGALGYTF.

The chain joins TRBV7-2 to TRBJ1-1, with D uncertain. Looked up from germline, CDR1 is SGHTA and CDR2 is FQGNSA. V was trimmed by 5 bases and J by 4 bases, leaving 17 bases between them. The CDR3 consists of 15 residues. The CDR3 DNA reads TGTGCCAGCAGCCCCCCGGCGGGGTTCGGCACTGAAGCTTTCTTT. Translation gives CASSPPAGFGTEAFF.

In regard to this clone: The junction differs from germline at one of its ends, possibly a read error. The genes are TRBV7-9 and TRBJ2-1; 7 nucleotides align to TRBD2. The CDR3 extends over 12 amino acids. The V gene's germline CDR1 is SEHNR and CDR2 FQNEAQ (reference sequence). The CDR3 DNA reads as TGTGCCAGCAGTTTAGGCGGGGGTGAGCAGTTCTTC. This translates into CASSLGGGEQFF.

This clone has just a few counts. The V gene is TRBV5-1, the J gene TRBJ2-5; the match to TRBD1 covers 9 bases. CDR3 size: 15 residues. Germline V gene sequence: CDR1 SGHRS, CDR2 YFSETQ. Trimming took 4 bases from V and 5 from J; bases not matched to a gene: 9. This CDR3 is CASSREQGARETQYF. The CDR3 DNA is TGCGCCAGCAGCCGGGAACAGGGGGCGAGGGAGACCCAGTACTTC.

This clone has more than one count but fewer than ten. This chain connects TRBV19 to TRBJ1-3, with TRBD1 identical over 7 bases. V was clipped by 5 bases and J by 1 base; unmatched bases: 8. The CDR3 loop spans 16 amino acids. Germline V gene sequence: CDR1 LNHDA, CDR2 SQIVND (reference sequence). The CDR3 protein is CASSRGQESSGNTIYF. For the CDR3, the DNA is TGTGCCAGTAGTCGCGGACAGGAATCATCTGGAAACACCATATATTTT.

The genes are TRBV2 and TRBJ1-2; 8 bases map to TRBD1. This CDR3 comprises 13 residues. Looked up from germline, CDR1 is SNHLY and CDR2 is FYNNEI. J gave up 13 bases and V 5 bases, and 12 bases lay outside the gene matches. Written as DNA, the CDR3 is TGTGCCAGCAGTTTGTCCGGACAGGGTGCTATCACCTTC. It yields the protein CASSLSGQGAITF.

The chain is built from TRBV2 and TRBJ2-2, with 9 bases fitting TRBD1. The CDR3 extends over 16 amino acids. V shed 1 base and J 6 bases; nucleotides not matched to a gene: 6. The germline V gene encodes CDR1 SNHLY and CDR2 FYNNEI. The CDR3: CASSEDGTGRAGELFF. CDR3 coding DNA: TGTGCCAGCAGTGAAGATGGGACAGGGAGGGCCGGGGAGCTGTTTTTT.